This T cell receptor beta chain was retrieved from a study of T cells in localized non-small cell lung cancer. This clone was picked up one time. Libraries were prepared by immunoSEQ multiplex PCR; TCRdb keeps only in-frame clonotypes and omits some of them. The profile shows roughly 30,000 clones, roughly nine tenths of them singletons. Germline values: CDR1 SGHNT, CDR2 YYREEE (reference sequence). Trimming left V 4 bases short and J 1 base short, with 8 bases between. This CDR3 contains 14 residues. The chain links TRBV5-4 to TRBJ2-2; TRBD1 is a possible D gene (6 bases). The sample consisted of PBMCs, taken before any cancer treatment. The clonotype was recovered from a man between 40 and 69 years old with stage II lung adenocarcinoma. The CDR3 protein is CASSHRENTGELFF. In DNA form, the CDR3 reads TGTGCCAGCAGCCACAGGGAGAACACCGGGGAGCTGTTTTTT.